This T cell receptor beta chain was sequenced for a study of identical twins. Study outcomes and limitations: In cord blood, abundant beta clonotypes had fewer insertions; memory showed no trend.

All donors were healthy Caucasians. Trimming left V 1 base short and J 6 bases short, with 6 bases between. The germline CDR1 and CDR2 sequences are GTSNPN and SVGIG (reference sequence). CDR3 size: 11 residues. TCRdb itself ran the 5' RACE reads through MiXCR, one entry per CDR3 protein. The sample contains roughly 700,000 distinct CDR3 sequences, over 8.5% of which appear only once. To note about this clonotype: The antigen is unknown.

These data were also reused for a study on yellow fever vaccine responses in identical twins. That publication notes: After vaccination, twins' T cell response reportedly seemed partly convergent, partly personalized.

This rearrangement joins TRBV30 to TRBJ1-2, with D uncertain. The clonotype comes from a woman younger than 30 in good health. The sequenced sample was PBMCs. The CDR3 DNA is TGTGCCTGGAGTGCTGGGGATGGCTACACCTTC. Residues: CAWSAGDGYTF. The full variable domain, its missing parts supplied by reference TRBV30 and TRBJ1-2, is SQTIHQWPATLVQPVGSPLSLECTVEGTSNPNLYWYRQAAGRGLQLLFYSVGIGQISSEVPQNLSASRPQDRQFILSSKKLLLSDSGFYLCAWSAGDGYTFGSGTRLTVV.